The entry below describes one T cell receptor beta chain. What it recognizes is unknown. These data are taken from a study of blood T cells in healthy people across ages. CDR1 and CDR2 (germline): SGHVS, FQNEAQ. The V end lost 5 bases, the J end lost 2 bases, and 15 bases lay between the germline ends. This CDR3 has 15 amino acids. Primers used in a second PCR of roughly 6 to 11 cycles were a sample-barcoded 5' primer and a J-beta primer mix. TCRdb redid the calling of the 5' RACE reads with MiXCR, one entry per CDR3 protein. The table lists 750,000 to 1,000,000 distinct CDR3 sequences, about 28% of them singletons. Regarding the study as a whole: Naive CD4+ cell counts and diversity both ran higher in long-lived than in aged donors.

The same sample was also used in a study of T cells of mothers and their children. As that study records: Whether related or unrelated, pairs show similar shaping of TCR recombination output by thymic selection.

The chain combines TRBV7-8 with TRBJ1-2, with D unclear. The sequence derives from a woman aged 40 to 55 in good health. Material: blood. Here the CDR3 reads CASSQRERANYGYTF. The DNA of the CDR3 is TGTGCCAGCAGCCAGAGGGAGCGTGCCAACTATGGCTACACCTTC.